Listed below are T cell receptor beta chains from one sample, sequenced in a study of T cell repertoires in cytomegalovirus infection. In TCRdb, the reads were re-called with MiXCR into one record per CDR3 protein. The sample includes approximately 290,000 distinct CDR3 sequences, roughly 26% seen only once; the top ten take roughly 14%. The sample comprised PBMCs. These receptors all stem from a human donor in good health (CMV status not recorded). Some clones in this sample may be carry-over from other donors' samples. CDR3s include the opening cysteine and the closing phenylalanine or tryptophan. A D gene is named only where the DNA matches it firmly. Rows may omit the clone size; those that give it use once, few, many or a size class.

CDR3 length	clone size	D gene	V gene	J gene	CDR3 DNA	CDR3 protein
12	few	-	TRBV2	TRBJ2-2	TGTGCCAGCAGTGGAGAGGGATGGGAGCTGTTTTTT	CASSGEGWELFF
13	-	-	TRBV15	TRBJ1-1	TGTGCCACCAGCAGAGACCTACAGGCTGAAGCTTTCTTT	CATSRDLQAEAFF
14	-	-	TRBV6-6	TRBJ1-3	TGTGCCAGCAGTCGACAAGCCTCTGGAAACACCATATATTTT	CASSRQASGNTIYF
15	-	TRBD1	TRBV28	TRBJ2-2	TGTGCCAGCCGCCGGGACAGGGGGTTTATCGGGGAGCTGTTTTTT	CASRRDRGFIGELFF
13	-	-	TRBV11-2	TRBJ1-1	TGTGCCAGCAGCTTAGGCCCGGCTACTGAAGCTTTCTTT	CASSLGPATEAFF
16	-	-	TRBV6-1	TRBJ2-5	TGTGCCAGCACTCCAATGATGACGGGCGCACAAGAGACCCAGTACTTC	CASTPMMTGAQETQYF
15	-	TRBD1	TRBV7-8	TRBJ2-7	TGTGCCAGCAGCTTAGCCGGGACAGGGGCGTACGAGCAGTACTTC	CASSLAGTGAYEQYF
14	-	TRBD1	TRBV7-2	TRBJ2-1	TGTGCCAGCAGCTCGAGTCTGACAGGGTCTGAGCAGTTCTTC	CASSSSLTGSEQFF
16	few	-	TRBV7-2	TRBJ2-5	TGTGCCAGCAGCTTCTGGGCCGCGCTAGCGACAGAGACCCAGTACTTC	CASSFWAALATETQYF
15	many	-	TRBV12-3/TRBV12-4	TRBJ2-1	TGTGCCAGCAGTTGGGGGTTTTTCACCCGCAATGAGCAGTTCTTC	CASSWGFFTRNEQFF
16	-	-	TRBV15	TRBJ1-5	TGTGCCACCAGCAGGCAACCCGGGGACGATTATCAGCCCCAGCATTTT	CATSRQPGDDYQPQHF
13	-	TRBD1	TRBV25-1	TRBJ1-2	TGTGCCAGCAGCGCCAGGACAGGGGGTGGCTACACCTTC	CASSARTGGGYTF
13	-	TRBD1	TRBV10-3	TRBJ2-1	TGTGCCATCAGTGTGGGGACAGACAATGAGCAGTTCTTC	CAISVGTDNEQFF
12	few	-	TRBV7-2	TRBJ1-2	TGTGCCAGCAGCACGTATAACTATGGCTACACCTTC	CASSTYNYGYTF
13	-	-	TRBV28	TRBJ1-6	TGTGCCAGCAGAACAGGGTTGGCTTCACCCCTCCACTTT	CASRTGLASPLHF
15	many	TRBD1	TRBV7-2	TRBJ2-7	TGTGCCAGCAGCTTAGATATGACAGGGTCATACGAGCAGTACTTC	CASSLDMTGSYEQYF
15	few	-	TRBV19	TRBJ2-1	TGTGCCAGTAGTATATCTCTAGGAGAGGGCAATGAGCAGTTCTTC	CASSISLGEGNEQFF
16	-	-	TRBV19	TRBJ2-1	TGTGCCAGTAGTATAGGGGGGGTGGGACCTGGGATCGAGCAGTTCTTC	CASSIGGVGPGIEQFF
12	few	-	TRBV29-1	TRBJ1-3	TGCAGCGTTGGAGACTCTGGAAACACCATATATTTT	CSVGDSGNTIYF
13	many	-	TRBV7-2	TRBJ2-2	TGTGCCAGCAGCTATAGTCCCACCGGGGAGCTGTTTTTT	CASSYSPTGELFF
17	many	TRBD1	TRBV7-2	TRBJ1-2	TGTGCCAGCAGCGGGATTCGACAGGGGGTCAATGACTATGGCTACACCTTC	CASSGIRQGVNDYGYTF
14	-	-	TRBV6-1	TRBJ1-6	TGTGCCACCTCCCGGTACGGCGATAATTCACCCCTCCACTTT	CATSRYGDNSPLHF
12	-	-	TRBV6-2/TRBV6-3	TRBJ1-6	TGTGCCAGCAGCTACAGGGTTTCACCCCTCCACTTT	CASSYRVSPLHF
15	-	-	TRBV27	TRBJ1-2	TGTGCCAGCAGTCTGACCTTCCAGGATTACTATGGCTACACCTTC	CASSLTFQDYYGYTF
15	few	TRBD1	TRBV7-4	TRBJ2-5	TGTGCCAGCAGCTCAGGACAGGCCCTAGTGGAGACCCAGTACTTC	CASSSGQALVETQYF
18	many	-	TRBV11-2	TRBJ1-3	TGTGCCAGCAGCCTAAGACGGACGGCCCTCCGCTCTGGAAACACCATATATTTT	CASSLRRTALRSGNTIYF
17	-	TRBD1	TRBV7-9	TRBJ2-3	TGTGCCAGCAGCTTAGGACGGACAGGGCTTAGCACAGATACGCAGTATTTT	CASSLGRTGLSTDTQYF
15	many	-	TRBV7-2	TRBJ2-5	TGTGCCAGCAGCTTAGAACGGCGTCAGGCAGAGACCCAGTACTTC	CASSLERRQAETQYF
14	few	-	TRBV7-2	TRBJ2-7	TGTGCCAGCAACCCACGGACCTCCCTTGGGGAGCAGTACTTC	CASNPRTSLGEQYF
14	many	-	TRBV7-2	TRBJ2-7	TGTGCCAGCAGCTTAGACACCTTAACCTACGAGCAGTACTTC	CASSLDTLTYEQYF
14	many	TRBD1	TRBV7-9	TRBJ2-7	TGTGCCAGCAGCTCACAGGGGAACTCCTACGAGCAGTACTTC	CASSSQGNSYEQYF
12	many	-	TRBV7-2	TRBJ2-3	TGTGCCAGCAGCTTCAGCACAGATACGCAGTATTTT	CASSFSTDTQYF
12	few	-	TRBV2	TRBJ2-5	TGTGCCAGCAGCGAAGAGACAGGAGTAAGGAAATTC	CASSEETGVRKF
17	-	-	TRBV7-3	TRBJ2-2	TGTGCCAGCAGCTTAGAGGCGCCAGGAGCGAACACCGGGGAGCTGTTTTTT	CASSLEAPGANTGELFF
16	few	TRBD1	TRBV7-2	TRBJ2-5	TGTGCCAGCAGCTTAGGACCGGGACAGGGCCAAGAGACCCAGTACTTC	CASSLGPGQGQETQYF
15	few	-	TRBV19	TRBJ2-3	TGTGCCAGTAGTATGGGCAGGGGAAATAGAGATACGCAGTATTTT	CASSMGRGNRDTQYF
15	many	-	TRBV10-3	TRBJ1-1	TGTGCCATCAGTGAGTACGGCAGGATGAACACTGAAGCTTTCTTT	CAISEYGRMNTEAFF
12	-	-	TRBV3-1	TRBJ2-5	TGTGCCAGCAGCCAAGTTGCAGAGACCCAGTACTTC	CASSQVAETQYF
17	many	TRBD2	TRBV7-7	TRBJ2-1	TGTGCTAGCAGCCCCCTAGCGGGGTCGAGCTCCTACAATGAGCAGTTCTTC	CASSPLAGSSSYNEQFF
15	many	-	TRBV7-2	TRBJ2-1	TGTGCCAGCAGCGCGGACGGAAGCTCCTACAATGAGCAGTTCTTC	CASSADGSSYNEQFF
15	-	-	TRBV4-3	TRBJ1-2	TGCGCCAGCAGCTGGAGGACAGCAGTTAACTATGGCTACACCTTC	CASSWRTAVNYGYTF
16	-	TRBD1	TRBV5-1	TRBJ1-1	TGCGCCAGCAGTCCGGGTCCAGGACAGGGGAACACTGAAGCTTTCTTT	CASSPGPGQGNTEAFF
14	few	-	TRBV7-2	TRBJ1-5	TGTGCCAGCAGCTTAGTTGACAGCAATCAGCCCCAGCATTTT	CASSLVDSNQPQHF
16	-	TRBD2	TRBV7-2	TRBJ2-7	TGTGCCAGCAGCCGGAGCGGGGCTAGCGGCTCCTACGAGCAGTACTTC	CASSRSGASGSYEQYF
17	-	TRBD2	TRBV6-2/TRBV6-3	TRBJ2-1	TGTGCCAGCAGTTACCCCCTAGCGGGAGGATCTTACAATGAGCAGTTCTTC	CASSYPLAGGSYNEQFF
16	few	-	TRBV5-6	TRBJ1-3	TGTGCCAGCAGCTTTCGGGGACCTCTCTCTGGAAACACCATATATTTT	CASSFRGPLSGNTIYF
16	many	TRBD2	TRBV11-2	TRBJ2-1	TGTGCCAGCAGCACACGGACTAGCGGGAGGTACAATGAGCAGTTCTTC	CASSTRTSGRYNEQFF
14	-	TRBD1	TRBV7-2	TRBJ1-2	TGTGCCAGCAGCCCCGACAGGGGTAACTATGGCTACACCTTC	CASSPDRGNYGYTF
14	many	-	TRBV7-9	TRBJ2-7	TGTGCCAGCAGCCCTCGGACCGTCTCCTACGAGCAGTACTTC	CASSPRTVSYEQYF
17	-	TRBD2	TRBV18	TRBJ2-3	TGTGCCAGCTCACCGTTCGGGCTAGCGGGACCCACAGATACGCAGTATTTT	CASSPFGLAGPTDTQYF
15	many	-	TRBV7-9	TRBJ1-3	TGTGCCAGCAGCTTCGCCGACATTCGCGGAAACACCATATATTTT	CASSFADIRGNTIYF
15	few	-	TRBV6-2/TRBV6-3	TRBJ2-3	TGTGCCAGCAGTTACTGGACGGCCAGCACAGATACGCAGTATTTT	CASSYWTASTDTQYF
15	-	-	TRBV6-1	TRBJ2-7	TGTGCCAGCAGTAGCCTTCGGGAGAAGGTCCACGAGCAGTACTTC	CASSSLREKVHEQYF
14	-	TRBD2	TRBV2	TRBJ2-3	TGTGCCAGGTCGACTAGCGTTAGCACAGATACGCAGTATTTT	CARSTSVSTDTQYF